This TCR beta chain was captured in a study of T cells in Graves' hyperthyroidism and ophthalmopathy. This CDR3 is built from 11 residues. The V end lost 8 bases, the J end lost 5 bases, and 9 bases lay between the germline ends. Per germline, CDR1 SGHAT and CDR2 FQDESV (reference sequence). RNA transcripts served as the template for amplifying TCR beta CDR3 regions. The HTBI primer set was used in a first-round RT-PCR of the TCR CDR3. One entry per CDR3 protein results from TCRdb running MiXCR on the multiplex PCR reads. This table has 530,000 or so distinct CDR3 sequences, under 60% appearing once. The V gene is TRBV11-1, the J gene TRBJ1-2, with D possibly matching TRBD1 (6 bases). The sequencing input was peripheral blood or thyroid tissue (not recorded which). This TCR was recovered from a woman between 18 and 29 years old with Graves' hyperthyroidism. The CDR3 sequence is CASPRGYGYTF. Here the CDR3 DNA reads TGTGCCAGCCCGAGGGGGTATGGCTACACCTTC.